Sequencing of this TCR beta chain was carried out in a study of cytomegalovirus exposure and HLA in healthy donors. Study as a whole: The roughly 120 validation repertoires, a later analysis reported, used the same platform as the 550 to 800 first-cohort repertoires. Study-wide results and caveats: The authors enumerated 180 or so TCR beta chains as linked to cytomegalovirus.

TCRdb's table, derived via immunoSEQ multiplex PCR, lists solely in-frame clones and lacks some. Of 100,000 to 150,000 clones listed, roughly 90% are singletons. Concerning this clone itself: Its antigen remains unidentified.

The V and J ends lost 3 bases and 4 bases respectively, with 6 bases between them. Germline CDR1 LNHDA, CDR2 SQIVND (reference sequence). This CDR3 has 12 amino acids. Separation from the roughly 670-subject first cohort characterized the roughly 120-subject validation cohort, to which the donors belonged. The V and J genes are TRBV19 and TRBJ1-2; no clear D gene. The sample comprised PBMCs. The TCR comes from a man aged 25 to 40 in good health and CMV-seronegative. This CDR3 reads CASSISLYGYTF. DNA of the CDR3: TGTGCCAGTAGTATTTCTCTCTATGGCTACACCTTC.